This entry features one T cell receptor (beta chain) sequence. The participants were between roughly 18 and 89 years old and came from under 25 US areas. Clinical history as reported by participants underpinned cohort assignment. Original data processing: Amplifying reference gene primers gave estimates of nucleated cell counts. Assay used: immunoSEQ multiplex PCR; TCRdb lists only in-frame clones, some missing. For V, J and clone size, that table is used; D and trimming come from the DNA. The sample comprises under 350,000 clones, 80% to 90% of which are singletons, and approximately 4.4% rests with the top ten. This sample was taken from a study of blood T cell repertoires in COVID-19. Study details: PBMCs, B-cell-depleted T cells, or T cells were the source of the cDNA or gDNA that made up the material.

Losses at the gene ends were 4 bases for V and 5 bases for J; bases not matched to a gene: 5. The germline gives CDR1 MNHEY, CDR2 SVGAGI. The CDR3 sequence is 15 residues long. This TCR derives from a woman aged 40 to 50 with acute COVID-19. Input material: PBMCs or T cells enriched from blood (not recorded which). V gene TRBV6-5 combines with J gene TRBJ2-5; 12 bases are shared with TRBD2. The chain's CDR3 is CASSLTSGRRETQYF. CDR3 DNA sequence: TGTGCCAGCAGTTTAACTAGCGGGAGGCGGGAGACCCAGTACTTC.